A single sample gave rise to the 3 T cell receptor beta chains below, sequenced in a study of human T cells and chemical hapten exposure (dated by TCRdb to about 2021). The time point label of this sample denotes: pre-sensitization, week 0. The sample's treatment or condition label, decoded: therapeutic diphenylcyclopropenone sensitization with weekly scalp DPC. The method behind the library was RACE. Sequencing used a NextSeq 500. In TCRdb, the public reads were trimmed at Q25 with fastp and aligned with MiXCR, with productive beta chains retained. Duplicate CDR3 protein sequences are folded into a single record with the most common DNA and genes. Within this sample are 270,000 or so distinct CDR3 sequences, with approximately 7.5% of them counted one time only. Jointly, the top ten make up about 1.2% of the sample. Sequenced material: whole blood, taken in connection with sensitization to the hapten diphenylcyclopropenone (DPC). The receptor source for this set is a man younger than 30 with alopecia areata. Some clones in this sample may be carry-over from other donors' samples.

This chain uses TRBV7-8 with TRBJ1-1; 8 positions agree with TRBD1. Germline CDR1 is SGHVS and CDR2 is FQNEAQ. The CDR3 totals 14 residues. After removal of 1 base from V and 6 bases from J, the junction contained 4 bases not matched to a gene. The CDR3 bases are TGTGCCAGCAGCTTAGGGGACAGGCGAGCTGAAGCTTTCTTT. Its translation is CASSLGDRRAEAFF.

This clonotype occurred a few times. V is TRBV9 and J is TRBJ1-1; 9 nucleotides match TRBD1. This CDR3 contains 15 residues. The ends lost 3 bases at V and 1 base at J; junction bases unmatched: 4. Germline CDR1 reads SGDLS; CDR2 reads YYNGEE. CDR3 protein: CASSDPGQGNTEAFF. In DNA, the CDR3 is TGTGCCAGCAGCGACCCGGGACAGGGGAACACTGAAGCTTTCTTT.

This clonotype has only a few counts. The chain couples TRBV29-1 to TRBJ2-1, with TRBD2 matching over 10 bases. Germline trimming cut 6 bases from V and 5 bases from J; bases unmatched to any gene: 7. This CDR3 has 14 amino acids. From germline, CDR1 is SQVTM and CDR2 ANQGSEA. The CDR3 protein is CSVETSGVNNEQFF. CDR3 in DNA: TGCAGCGTCGAAACTAGCGGGGTGAACAATGAGCAGTTCTTC.